The rows below give T cell receptor beta chains drawn from one sample of a study of CD8 T cells in Susac syndrome. TCRdb independently ran MiXCR on the immunoSEQ multiplex PCR reads; one entry per CDR3 protein. The sample includes some 57,000 distinct CDR3 sequences, around 94% seen only once; the top ten take 0.2%. The sequencing sample was made of CD8+ T cells from PBMCs. These receptors originate from a human donor in good health. The CDR3 runs from the conserved cysteine through the conserved F or W. D genes are given only for firm matches. Some rows have no size entry. The others give once, few or many, or a class for an expanded clone.

J | D | V | size | CDR3 | DNA
TRBJ1-2 | NA | TRBV27 | NA | CASSLTVPATDGYTF | TGTGCCAGCAGTTTAACGGTGCCCGCGACAGATGGCTACACCTTC
TRBJ2-2 | TRBD1 | TRBV6-5 | NA | CASTDRGTGELFF | TGTGCCAGCACTGACAGGGGCACCGGGGAGCTGTTTTTT
TRBJ1-2 | NA | TRBV6-2/TRBV6-3 | NA | CASSYGNWYGYTF | TGTGCCAGCAGTTACGGAAATTGGTATGGCTACACCTTC
TRBJ2-3 | TRBD2 | TRBV11-2 | NA | CASSLFGSGGQSTDTQYF | TGTGCTAGCAGCTTATTCGGTAGCGGGGGCCAGAGCACAGATACGCAGTATTTT
TRBJ1-4 | NA | TRBV4-3 | NA | CASSQDATNEKLFF | TGCGCCAGCAGCCAAGACGCAACTAATGAAAAACTGTTTTTT
TRBJ1-1 | NA | TRBV7-9 | NA | CASSANRAFMNTEAFF | TGTGCCAGCAGCGCAAACAGGGCGTTCATGAACACTGAAGCTTTCTTT
TRBJ1-1 | TRBD1 | TRBV6-5 | NA | CASSYVPGGTEAFF | TGTGCCAGCAGTTACGTTCCAGGGGGCACTGAAGCTTTCTTT
TRBJ2-1 | NA | TRBV7-2 | NA | CASSSVRENEQFF | TGTGCCAGCAGTTCAGTGAGGGAGAATGAGCAGTTCTTC
TRBJ2-6 | NA | TRBV19 | NA | CASLSAGSSGANVLTF | TGTGCCAGTTTATCAGCAGGGTCCTCTGGGGCCAACGTCCTGACTTTC
TRBJ1-4 | NA | TRBV4-1 | NA | CASSQTRLATNEKLFF | TGCGCCAGCAGCCAGACCCGACTAGCAACTAATGAAAAACTGTTTTTT
TRBJ1-5 | TRBD1 | TRBV28 | few | CASSQQQGAHQPQHF | TGTGCCAGCAGTCAGCAACAGGGGGCCCATCAGCCCCAGCATTTT
TRBJ2-1 | NA | TRBV27 | once | CASSPRAPYEQFF | TGTGCCAGCAGCCCACGGGCACCATATGAGCAGTTCTTC
TRBJ1-4 | NA | TRBV6-5 | NA | CASTRFEGPNEKLFF | TGTGCCAGCACCCGATTTGAGGGCCCTAATGAAAAACTGTTTTTT
TRBJ2-1 | NA | TRBV29-1 | few | CSVAWGTHNEQFF | TGCAGCGTTGCCTGGGGAACCCACAATGAGCAGTTCTTC
TRBJ1-5 | NA | TRBV29-1 | once | CSVERPTKPGNQPQHF | TGCAGCGTTGAAAGGCCGACTAAACCTGGCAATCAGCCCCAGCATTTT